The T cell receptor (beta chain) under discussion was sequenced for a study of a mutant IDH1 vaccine in newly diagnosed glioma. Study in general: Following radiotherapy alone, or alongside temozolomide cycles, vaccination was started after an interval of 4-6 weeks.

TCRdb's copy holds only in-frame clones and misses some; the assay was immunoSEQ multiplex PCR. This sample has tens of thousands of clones, with 91% found just once. Remarks on this clone: No antigen is known for it.

Time point defined: week 11, during vaccination. A 20-mer mutant IDH1 peptide at 300 ug was injected subcutaneously with topical imiquimod. The clonotype originates from a man between 50 and 59 years old with glioma. The specimen was PBMCs, collected from a glioma patient whose treatment included an IDH1 peptide vaccine.

The CDR3 bases are TGTGCCACCAGGGGAGGTTCGAACACTGAAGCTTTCTTT. Translation: CATRGGSNTEAFF. The chain couples TRBV6-1 to TRBJ1-1; maybe TRBD1 (6 bases). Trimming cost V 10 bases and J 1 base, with 13 bases left between them. This CDR3 contains 13 residues. CDR1 is MNHNS and CDR2 is SASEGT in the germline V gene.